These 9 T cell receptor beta chains share one sample of origin, sequenced in a study of OX40 agonist ivuxolimab in advanced cancers. Clones were read by immunoSEQ multiplex PCR, and TCRdb kept only the in-frame ones, dropping some. The sample lists 97,000 or so clones; nearly 90% were seen once. The sample consisted of CD4+ or CD8+ T cells sorted from blood, taken in a trial of the OX40 agonist ivuxolimab. These receptors came from an adult with an advanced solid tumor such as melanoma, head and neck, liver or kidney cancer.

The chain recombines TRBV2 with TRBJ2-5; no clear D. Germline V gives CDR1 SNHLY, CDR2 FYNNEI. The CDR3 has 12 amino acids. Trimming pared 2 bases from V and 5 bases from J, leaving 6 bases between. CDR3 coding DNA: TGTGCCAGCAGTGAATTCCGGGAGACCCAGTACTTC. Translated: CASSEFRETQYF.

The CDR3 is CASSLEASFSYEQYF. CDR3 nucleotides: TGTGCCAGCAGCTTAGAGGCTAGCTTCTCCTACGAGCAGTACTTC. The rearrangement uses TRBV11-2 and TRBJ2-7; maybe TRBD2 (5 bases). Per germline, CDR1 SGHAT and CDR2 FQNNGV. Trimming shortened V by 0 bases and J by 0 bases, and 9 bases separated the two germline ends. The CDR3 sequence is 15 residues long.

The rearrangement links TRBV6-4 to TRBJ1-1, with D perhaps matching TRBD1 (5 bases). This CDR3 comprises 15 residues. Germline assignment: CDR1 MRHNA and CDR2 SNTAGT. Trimming pared 3 bases from V and 0 bases from J, leaving 11 bases between. This CDR3 is CASSESDRMNTEAFF. For the CDR3, the DNA is TGTGCCAGCAGTGAAAGTGACAGAATGAACACTGAAGCTTTCTTT.

This chain links TRBV27 with TRBJ2-1, with 10 bases fitting TRBD2. The ends lost 7 bases at V and 8 bases at J; junction bases unmatched: 11. CDR1 and CDR2 from the germline V gene are MNHEY and SMNVEV (reference sequence). The CDR3 totals 15 residues. CDR3 residues: CASMPLAGDPDEQFF. The CDR3 DNA is TGTGCCAGCATGCCCCTAGCGGGAGATCCGGATGAGCAGTTCTTC.

J is TRBJ2-7 and V is TRBV15; tentative D call: TRBD2 (6 bases). The CDR3 spans 14 residues. The V and J ends lost 0 bases and 4 bases respectively, with 10 bases between them. CDR1 and CDR2 from the germline V gene are LNHNV and YYDKDF (reference sequence). The CDR3 DNA reads as TGTGCCACCAGCAGAGAGGGACTCCCGTACGAGCAGTACTTC. Its translation: CATSREGLPYEQYF. The variable domain in full, completed from reference TRBV15 and TRBJ2-7, reads DAMVIQNPRYQVTQFGKPVTLSCSQTLNHNVMYWYQQKSSQAPKLLFHYYDKDFNNEADTPDNFQSRRPNTSFCFLDIRSPGLGDTAMYLCATSREGLPYEQYFGPGTRLTVT.

J is TRBJ1-4 and V is TRBV19, with D uncertain. The CDR3 sequence is 11 residues long. Trimming removed 6 bases from V and 5 bases from J, with 4 bases in between. Germline CDR1 LNHDA, CDR2 SQIVND (reference sequence). CDR3 bases: TGTGCCAGTAGGACAAATGAAAAACTGTTTTTT. This codes for CASRTNEKLFF.

J is TRBJ1-4 and V is TRBV25-1; D is unclear. CDR1 and CDR2 from the germline V gene are MGHDK and SYGVNS. Deletions cut 2 bases from V and 6 bases from J, with 16 bases between. The CDR3 totals 16 residues. The CDR3 DNA sequence: TGTGCCAGCAGTGAACCAGTCGCTGGGTTTGATGAAAAACTGTTTTTT. This translates into CASSEPVAGFDEKLFF.

V gene TRBV5-1 combines with J gene TRBJ2-7; no reliable D call. In germline, CDR1 is SGHRS, CDR2 YFSETQ. V was trimmed by 3 bases and J by 4 bases, leaving 11 bases between them. The CDR3 is made up of 13 amino acids. Here the CDR3 DNA reads TGCGCCAGCAGCTCACCTAAACCGTACGAGCAGTACTTC. This translates into CASSSPKPYEQYF.

The rearrangement uses TRBV29-1 and TRBJ2-7; D gene uncertain. From germline, CDR1 is SQVTM and CDR2 ANQGSEA. The CDR3 sequence is 12 residues long. Trimming removed 4 bases at V and 3 bases at J, with 10 bases between. This chain's CDR3 is CSVASGSYEQYF. DNA for the CDR3: TGCAGCGTTGCATCGGGTAGCTACGAGCAGTACTTC.